This TCR beta chain was captured in a study of control samples from healthy donors and cancer patients. Clones were read by immunoSEQ multiplex PCR, and TCRdb kept only the in-frame ones, dropping some. Of approximately 86,000 clones listed, approximately 95% are singletons. Germline V gene sequence: CDR1 MNHNY, CDR2 SVGAGI (reference sequence). The CDR3 contains 12 residues. V lost 7 bases to trimming and J lost 8 bases, with 12 bases between them. This clone was recorded only once. The V and J genes are TRBV6-6 and TRBJ2-4, with D perhaps TRBD1 or TRBD2 (6 bases each). This receptor was identified in a woman in her thirties in good health. Sequencing used blood. The CDR3 reads CASTRRGDIQYF. For the CDR3, the DNA is TGTGCCAGCACCCGAAGGGGGGACATTCAGTACTTC.